The sample holds a few counts of the clone carrying this TCR beta chain. This sample was taken from a study of blood T cell repertoires in COVID-19. About the research overall: In each case, the material was cDNA or gDNA derived from T cells, B-cell-depleted T cells, or PBMCs.

Methods used by the authors: Amplification with reference gene primers provided the estimates of nucleated cell counts. Produced via immunoSEQ multiplex PCR; TCRdb's table is partial and in-frame only. That table furnishes V, J and clone size, whereas the DNA furnished D and trimming. The sample records a few hundred thousand clones, approximately 80% being singletons. Seattle's cohort entered during active infection and was followed longitudinally. The TCR sequence derives from a woman aged 80 or older with COVID-19, enrolled during active disease. What was sequenced was peripheral blood.

CDR3 sequence reads: CASCQDTEAFF. DNA for the CDR3: TGTGCCAGTTGCCAGGACACTGAAGCTTTCTTT. The chain has TRBV19 and TRBJ1-1; D is unclear. This CDR3 spans 11 amino acids. Trimming removed 8 bases at V and 3 bases at J, with 7 bases between. CDR1 and CDR2 (germline): LNHDA, SQIVND (reference sequence).